Given below is one T cell receptor (beta chain) in context. This sample was included in a study of blood T cell repertoires in COVID-19. About the research overall: Samples of COVID-19 (acute and convalescent) were obtained from the United States, Italy and Spain. T cells, B-cell-depleted T cells, or PBMCs provided the cDNA or gDNA that served as material.

The CDR3 extends over 12 amino acids. V dropped 5 bases and J dropped 7 bases, with 12 bases sitting between them. From germline, CDR1 is MNHEY and CDR2 SMNVEV (reference sequence). Authors' analysis steps: The authors estimated nucleated cell counts from reference gene primer amplification. Here immunoSEQ multiplex PCR was the method, and the copy in TCRdb shows in-frame clones only, minus some. Clone size and the V and J calls come from that table; the DNA yielded D and trimming. Here the sample spans 150,000 or so clones, about 79% being singletons. The TCR sequence derives from a woman of 80 years or more with active or convalescent COVID-19. The sequenced material came from peripheral blood. This chain links TRBV27 with TRBJ2-7; D is unresolved. Written as DNA, the CDR3 is TGTGCCAGCAGTCCCCCTGGCCCGGAGCAGTACTTC. As protein: CASSPPGPEQYF.